Detailed here is one T cell receptor (beta chain). Its target is not known. Preparing the TCRbeta library involved the use of unique molecular identifiers. Each CDR3 protein gets one entry after TCRdb re-called the PCR reads with MiXCR. The sample lists about 980,000 distinct CDR3 sequences, roughly 29% seen once, with about 28% in the top ten. The entry originates in a study of T-cell reconstitution after alpha-beta-depleted transplantation in children. Findings of the study overall: For some patients, TCRbeta diversity was high at day 60 because of recipient T cells and thymic progenitors that survived. T-cell counts and diversity at one year following transplant were attributed mainly to newly produced T cells.

V was shortened by 5 bases and J by 2 bases, with 8 bases between the two germline ends. Germline-derived CDR1 and CDR2 are KGHDR and SFDVKD. This CDR3 has 13 amino acids. The receptor's source is a boy in the first two years of life who had a stem cell transplant for SCID, so the T cells may come from the graft donor. The chain employs TRBV24-1 and TRBJ2-5, with D unresolved. The input for sequencing was PBMCs, mostly from graft donor cells, taken 360 days after TCRalphabeta/CD19-depleted stem cell transplant. This CDR3 reads CATSVAAQETQYF. The CDR3 nucleotides are TGTGCCACCAGTGTGGCTGCACAAGAGACCCAGTACTTC.